Listed here are 21 T cell receptor beta chains from one sample, sequenced in a study of CD8+ T cells in alopecia areata. Reverse transcription of extracted RNA yielded cDNA, which provided the sequencing template. Repertoires were generated with immunoSEQ multiplex PCR, while TCRdb's copy carries only in-frame clones and drops some. The repertoire holds roughly 120,000 clones, with roughly two fifths as singletons. The sample was CD4+ T cells sorted from blood. The receptors stem from a human donor with alopecia areata.

V usage is TRBV5-1 and J usage is TRBJ2-1, with D unclear. The CDR3 contains 13 residues. Trimming stripped 0 bases from V and 6 bases from J, with 7 bases between. Germline V gene data show CDR1 as SGHRS and CDR2 as YFSETQ. The DNA of the CDR3 is TGCGCCAGCAGCTTGGTTCTTGGCAATGAGCAGTTCTTC. This gives the protein CASSLVLGNEQFF.

The sample holds a few counts of this clone. This sample includes further DNA sequences coding for the same CDR3. The chain recombines TRBV29-1 with TRBJ2-5; D may be TRBD2 (6 bases). Germline V gene lookup returns CDR1 SQVTM and CDR2 ANQGSEA. The CDR3 contains 13 residues. V was trimmed by 3 bases and J by 5 bases, leaving 13 bases between them. CDR3 in amino acids: CSVEAGSGETQYF. CDR3 nucleotide sequence: TGCAGCGTTGAGGCAGGGAGCGGGGAGACCCAGTACTTC.

The chain joins TRBV20-1 to TRBJ2-1; possible D gene TRBD1, 6 bases. The CDR3 loop spans 11 amino acids. Germline V lookup: CDR1 DFQATT, CDR2 SNEGSKA (reference sequence). Trimming left V 5 bases short and J 6 bases short, with 8 bases between. The CDR3 protein is CSAGGRNEQFF. In nucleotides, the CDR3 is TGCAGTGCTGGGGGCCGCAATGAGCAGTTCTTC.

J is TRBJ1-1 and V is TRBV29-1; D perhaps matches TRBD1 (6 bases). In germline, CDR1 is SQVTM, CDR2 ANQGSEA. Trimming removed 7 bases at V and 11 bases at J, with 14 bases between. The CDR3 runs to 10 residues. The CDR3 protein is CSAYRAGAFF. The CDR3 region has the DNA TGCAGCGCATACAGGGCGGGGGCTTTCTTT.

This clone was seen only a few times. J is TRBJ1-4 and V is TRBV7-9; D might be TRBD1 (6 bases). Between the trimmed V and J ends, which lost 2 bases and 2 bases, there was a span of 6 bases. Per the germline V gene, CDR1 is SEHNR and CDR2 is FQNEAQ (reference sequence). This CDR3 has 14 residues. CDR3: CASSLQGTNEKLFF. DNA for the CDR3: TGTGCCAGCAGCTTACAGGGGACTAATGAAAAACTGTTTTTT.

This chain connects TRBV7-2 to TRBJ2-7, with D uncertain. Germline V gene data show CDR1 as SGHTA and CDR2 as FQGNSA. CDR3 size: 14 residues. V was shortened by 2 bases and J by 0 bases, with 8 bases between the two germline ends. CDR3 residues: CASSLSYSSYEQYF. CDR3 sequence (DNA): TGTGCCAGCAGCTTATCCTACAGCTCCTACGAGCAGTACTTC.

This chain joins TRBV30 and TRBJ1-1; 9 bases are shared with TRBD1. Germline-derived CDR1 and CDR2 are GTSNPN and SVGIG (reference sequence). The CDR3 loop spans 13 amino acids. Trimming removed 0 bases from V and 7 bases from J; junction bases left unmatched: 3. CDR3 in DNA: TGTGCCTGGAGTGTGGACAGGGGAGATGAAGCTTTCTTT. This translates into CAWSVDRGDEAFF.

In regard to this clone: One junction end disagrees with the germline gene, perhaps due to a read error. The gene calls are TRBV4-2 and TRBJ1-6; possibly TRBD1 for D (6 bases). Germline V lookup: CDR1 LGHNA, CDR2 YNFKEQ. The CDR3 length is 12 residues. The CDR3 DNA is TGTGCCAGCAGACAAGGACAGTCACCCCTCCACTTT. Translation gives CASRQGQSPLHF.

The chain recombines TRBV4-1 with TRBJ2-5, with D perhaps being TRBD1 or TRBD2 (5 bases each). V was clipped by 1 base and J by 5 bases, with 11 bases between them. The germline CDR1 and CDR2 sequences are MGHRA and YSYEKL. The CDR3 totals 14 residues. CDR3 DNA sequence: TGCGCCAGCAGCCAAGTAAGGGGAGAGGAGACCCAGTACTTC. Translating it yields CASSQVRGEETQYF.

This chain uses TRBV30 with TRBJ2-2, with no clear D. The CDR3 sequence is 15 residues long. Germline CDR1 is GTSNPN and CDR2 is SVGIG (reference sequence). V was clipped by 4 bases and J by 0 bases, with 12 bases between them. CDR3 sequence: CAWTNRHSNTGELFF. Written as DNA, the CDR3 is TGTGCCTGGACGAACAGACACTCGAACACCGGGGAGCTGTTTTTT. The full variable domain, in which reference TRBV30 and TRBJ2-2 provide the parts outside the CDR3, is SQTIHQWPATLVQPVGSPLSLECTVEGTSNPNLYWYRQAAGRGLQLLFYSVGIGQISSEVPQNLSASRPQDRQFILSSKKLLLSDSGFYLCAWTNRHSNTGELFFGEGSRLTVL.

The chain combines TRBV7-2 with TRBJ2-1; the D is unclear. The CDR3 loop spans 15 amino acids. Trimming took 5 bases from V and 0 from J, leaving 11 bases between them. Per the germline V gene, CDR1 is SGHTA and CDR2 is FQGNSA. CDR3 sequence: CASSPDASSYNEQFF. DNA for the CDR3: TGTGCCAGCAGCCCGGACGCCAGCTCCTACAATGAGCAGTTCTTC.

Within the sample, this clone is medium-sized. Other DNA sequences of this sample code for an identical CDR3. The chain links TRBV19 to TRBJ2-5; no clear D gene. The V and J ends lost 6 bases and 5 bases respectively, with 13 bases between them. The CDR3 is 13 residues long. Germline CDR1 LNHDA, CDR2 SQIVND (reference sequence). This CDR3 reads CASSPDPGETQYF. DNA for the CDR3: TGTGCCAGTAGCCCGGACCCCGGGGAGACCCAGTACTTC.

The CDR3 nucleotides are TGCAGCGTCAAAACAGCTGGGGAGACCCAGTACTTC. Its protein product is CSVKTAGETQYF. The chain couples TRBV29-1 to TRBJ2-5; no definite D call. V shed 6 bases and J shed 5 bases, with 13 bases lying between them. The CDR3 sequence is 12 residues long. Germline CDR1 is SQVTM and CDR2 is ANQGSEA.

This chain uses TRBV29-1 with TRBJ1-1; weak D call: TRBD1 (6 bases). The CDR3 length is 13 residues. Between the trimmed V and J ends, which lost 7 bases and 0 bases, there was a span of 12 bases. Looked up from germline, CDR1 is SQVTM and CDR2 is ANQGSEA. This CDR3 is CSGGGQLNTEAFF. CDR3 nucleotides: TGCAGCGGGGGCGGACAGCTGAACACTGAAGCTTTCTTT. Complete variable domain (other parts from reference TRBV29-1 and TRBJ1-1): SAVISQKPSRDICQRGTSLTIQCQVDSQVTMMFWYRQQPGQSLTLIATANQGSEATYESGFVIDKFPISRPNLTFSTLTVSNMSPEDSSIYLCSGGGQLNTEAFFGQGTRLTVV.

The chain has TRBV29-1 and TRBJ1-2; D is undetermined. Trimming cost V 4 bases and J 4 bases, with 10 bases left between them. CDR3 size: 12 residues. Germline CDR1 reads SQVTM; CDR2 reads ANQGSEA. The CDR3 DNA reads as TGCAGCGTTGCCGAGGGTATCTATGGCTACACCTTC. This codes for CSVAEGIYGYTF.

The V and J genes are TRBV7-9 and TRBJ2-1, with a possible D match to TRBD2 (6 bases). The V end was cut by 5 bases, the J end by 7 bases, with 15 bases between. The length of the CDR3 is 14 residues. Germline V CDR1 and CDR2: SEHNR, FQNEAQ (reference sequence). The DNA for the CDR3 is TGTGCCAGCAGCCCCGGGACTGGCACGAATGAGCAGTTCTTC. Translating gives CASSPGTGTNEQFF.

The V call is TRBV29-1, the J call TRBJ2-3; 7 bases are a match to TRBD1. The CDR3 runs 17 residues. Germline CDR1 SQVTM, CDR2 ANQGSEA. With V trimmed by 6 bases and J by 0 bases, 15 bases remained unmatched. CDR3 coding DNA: TGCAGCGTCGGGACAGCTCGAAAACAGCATAGCACAGATACGCAGTATTTT. Amino acid sequence: CSVGTARKQHSTDTQYF.

This clone appeared a few times. The genes are TRBV7-2 and TRBJ2-7; no clear D gene. Between the trimmed V and J ends, which lost 4 bases and 3 bases, there was a span of 7 bases. The CDR3 is made up of 12 amino acids. Germline CDR1 and CDR2: SGHTA and FQGNSA. CDR3 sequence: CASSSFDYEQYF. CDR3 bases: TGTGCCAGCAGCTCGTTCGACTACGAGCAGTACTTC.

There are a few counts of this clone. CDR3 nucleotide sequence: TGTGCCAGTAGCCTCCCCCACGAGCAGTACTTC. Translation gives CASSLPHEQYF. The rearrangement joins TRBV19 to TRBJ2-7; D remains ambiguous. Germline values: CDR1 LNHDA, CDR2 SQIVND (reference sequence). The CDR3 runs 11 residues. The V gene lost 6 bases and the J gene lost 5 bases, with 8 bases spanning the gap.

This CDR3 reads CASYAASGANVLTF. As DNA, the CDR3 is TGCGCCTCCTACGCCGCGTCTGGGGCCAACGTCCTGACTTTC. The chain joins TRBV5-1 to TRBJ2-6; no reliable D call. The CDR3 loop spans 14 amino acids. Germline V gene lookup returns CDR1 SGHRS and CDR2 YFSETQ. V was clipped by 10 bases and J by 1 base, with 12 bases between them.

As DNA, the CDR3 is TGCAGCGTTAAGACGGGGGCGAACACCGGGGAGCTGTTTTTT. Its translation is CSVKTGANTGELFF. This sequence joins TRBV29-1 and TRBJ2-2; tentative D call: TRBD2 (6 bases). The ends were cut back, 5 bases at V and 0 bases at J, with 10 bases in the middle. Germline lookup yields CDR1 SQVTM and CDR2 ANQGSEA. The CDR3 has 14 residues.